This T cell receptor beta chain was observed in a study of graft-versus-host responses after intestinal transplantation. Study-level information: Tacrolimus plus steroids were given to all recipients for about 3 years, preceded by anti-thymocyte globulin induction. General study results and limits: When patients had graft-donor T cell macrochimerism, their allografts held high graft-versus-host to host-versus-graft clonal ratios.

To note about this clone: Its antigen is undetermined.

Germline loops: CDR1 MNHEY, CDR2 SVGAGI. V lost 5 bases, J lost 3 bases, and 0 bases stayed unmatched. There are 13 residues in the CDR3. Clones were read by immunoSEQ multiplex PCR, and TCRdb kept only the in-frame ones, dropping some. The sample lists 77,000 or so clones; 92% were seen once. The receptor was isolated from a human patient who received an intestinal transplant, so some T cells may come from the graft donor. The material sequenced was PBMCs, taken 98 days after intestinal transplantation. This chain connects TRBV6-5 to TRBJ2-7; 11 nucleotides agree with TRBD2. The CDR3 sequence: CASSLAGGYEQYF. In nucleotides, the CDR3 is TGTGCCAGCAGTCTAGCGGGGGGCTACGAGCAGTACTTC.